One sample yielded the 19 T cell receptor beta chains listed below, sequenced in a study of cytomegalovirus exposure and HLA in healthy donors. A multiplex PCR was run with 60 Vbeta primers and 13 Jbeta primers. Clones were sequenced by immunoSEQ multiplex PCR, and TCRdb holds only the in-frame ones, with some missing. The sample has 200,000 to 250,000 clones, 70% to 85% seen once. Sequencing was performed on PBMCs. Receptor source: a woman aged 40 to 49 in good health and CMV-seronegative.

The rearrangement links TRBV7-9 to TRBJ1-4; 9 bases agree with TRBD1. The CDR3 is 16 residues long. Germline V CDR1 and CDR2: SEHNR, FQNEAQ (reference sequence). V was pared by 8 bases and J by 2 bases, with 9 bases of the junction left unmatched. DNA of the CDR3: TGTGCCAGCTTAAGGACAGGGGAGCCCACTAATGAAAAACTGTTTTTT. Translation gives CASLRTGEPTNEKLFF.

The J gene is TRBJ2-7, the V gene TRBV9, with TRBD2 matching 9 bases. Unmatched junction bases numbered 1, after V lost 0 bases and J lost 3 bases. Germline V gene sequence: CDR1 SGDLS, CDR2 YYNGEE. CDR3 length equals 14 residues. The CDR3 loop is CASSVGTSDYEQYF. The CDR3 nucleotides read TGTGCCAGCAGCGTAGGGACTAGCGACTACGAGCAGTACTTC.

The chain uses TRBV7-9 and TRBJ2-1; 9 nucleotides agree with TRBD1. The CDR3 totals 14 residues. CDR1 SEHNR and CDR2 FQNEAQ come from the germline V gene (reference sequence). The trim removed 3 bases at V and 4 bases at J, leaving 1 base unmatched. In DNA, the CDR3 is TGTGCCAGCAGCTTGACAGGGGGGTACAATGAGCAGTTCTTC. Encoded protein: CASSLTGGYNEQFF.

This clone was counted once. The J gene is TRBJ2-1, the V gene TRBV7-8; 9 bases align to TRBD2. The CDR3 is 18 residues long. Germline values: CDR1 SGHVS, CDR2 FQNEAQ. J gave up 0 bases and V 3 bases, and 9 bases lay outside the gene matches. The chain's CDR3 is CASSFGLAGLSSYNEQFF. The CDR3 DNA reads TGTGCCAGCAGCTTTGGGCTAGCGGGGCTCAGCTCCTACAATGAGCAGTTCTTC.

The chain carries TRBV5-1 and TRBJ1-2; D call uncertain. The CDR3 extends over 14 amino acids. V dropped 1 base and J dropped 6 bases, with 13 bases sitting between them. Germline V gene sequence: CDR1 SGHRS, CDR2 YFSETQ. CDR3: CASSLNSGLDGYTF. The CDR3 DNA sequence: TGCGCCAGCAGCTTGAACAGTGGTCTTGATGGCTACACCTTC.

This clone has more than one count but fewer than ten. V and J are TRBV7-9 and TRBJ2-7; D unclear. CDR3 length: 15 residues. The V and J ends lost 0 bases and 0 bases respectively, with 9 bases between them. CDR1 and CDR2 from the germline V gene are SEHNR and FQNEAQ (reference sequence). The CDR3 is CASSLAVSLSYEQYF. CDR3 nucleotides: TGTGCCAGCAGCTTAGCGGTCTCACTCTCCTACGAGCAGTACTTC.

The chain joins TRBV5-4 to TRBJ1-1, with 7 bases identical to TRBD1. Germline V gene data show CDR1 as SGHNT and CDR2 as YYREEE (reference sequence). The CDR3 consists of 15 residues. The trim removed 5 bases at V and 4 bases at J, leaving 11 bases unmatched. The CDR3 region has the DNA TGTGCCAGCAGAAGGGTAGGGGGCAAGAGCACTGAAGCTTTCTTT. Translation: CASRRVGGKSTEAFF.

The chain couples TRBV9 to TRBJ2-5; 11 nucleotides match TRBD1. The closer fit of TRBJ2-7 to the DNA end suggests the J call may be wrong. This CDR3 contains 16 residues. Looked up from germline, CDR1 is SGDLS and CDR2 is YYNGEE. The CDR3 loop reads CASSDRGQGGPYEQYF. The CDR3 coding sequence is TGTGCCAGCAGCGACCGGGGACAGGGGGGCCCCTACGAGCAGTACTTC.

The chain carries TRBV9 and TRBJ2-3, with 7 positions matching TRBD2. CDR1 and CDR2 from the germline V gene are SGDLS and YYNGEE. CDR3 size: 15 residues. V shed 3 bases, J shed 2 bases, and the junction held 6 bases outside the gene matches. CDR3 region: CASSAGGPSTDTQYF. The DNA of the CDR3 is TGTGCCAGCAGCGCGGGGGGACCCTCCACAGATACGCAGTATTTT. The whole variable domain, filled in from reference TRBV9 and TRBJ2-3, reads DSGVTQTPKHLITATGQRVTLRCSPRSGDLSVYWYQQSLDQGLQFLIQYYNGEERAKGNILERFSAQQFPDLHSELNLSSLELGDSALYFCASSAGGPSTDTQYFGPGTRLTVL.

Here the CDR3 DNA reads TGTGCCAGCAGCTTAGAGGGGGCCCATCAGCCCCAGCATTTT. Protein: CASSLEGAHQPQHF. The chain employs TRBV7-8 and TRBJ1-5, with TRBD1 matching 7 bases. CDR1 is SGHVS and CDR2 is FQNEAQ in the germline V gene. Trimming removed 1 base from V and 5 bases from J; junction bases left unmatched: 2. The length of the CDR3 is 14 residues.

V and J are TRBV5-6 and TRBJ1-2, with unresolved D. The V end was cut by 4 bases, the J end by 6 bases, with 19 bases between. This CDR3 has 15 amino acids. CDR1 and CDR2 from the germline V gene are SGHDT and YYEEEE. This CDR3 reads CASSLLLVGANGYTF. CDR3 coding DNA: TGTGCCAGCAGCCTCCTCCTGGTGGGAGCGAATGGCTACACCTTC.

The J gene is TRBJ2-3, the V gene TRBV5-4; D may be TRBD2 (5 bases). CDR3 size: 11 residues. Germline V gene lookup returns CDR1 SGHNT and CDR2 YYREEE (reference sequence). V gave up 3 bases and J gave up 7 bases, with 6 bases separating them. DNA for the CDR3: TGTGCCAGCAGCTCGGGATATACGCAGTATTTT. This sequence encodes CASSSGYTQYF.

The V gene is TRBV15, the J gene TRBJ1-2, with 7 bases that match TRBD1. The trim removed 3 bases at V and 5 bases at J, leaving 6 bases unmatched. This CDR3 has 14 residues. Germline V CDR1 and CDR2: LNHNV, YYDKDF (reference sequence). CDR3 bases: TGTGCCACCAGCAGCACTCGGACAGGATATGGCTACACCTTC. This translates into CATSSTRTGYGYTF.

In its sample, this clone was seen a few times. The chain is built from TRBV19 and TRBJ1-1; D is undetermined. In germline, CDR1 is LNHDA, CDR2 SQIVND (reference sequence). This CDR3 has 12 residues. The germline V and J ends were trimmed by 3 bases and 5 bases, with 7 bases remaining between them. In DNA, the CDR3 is TGTGCCAGTAGTATCCACAGAACTGAAGCTTTCTTT. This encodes CASSIHRTEAFF.

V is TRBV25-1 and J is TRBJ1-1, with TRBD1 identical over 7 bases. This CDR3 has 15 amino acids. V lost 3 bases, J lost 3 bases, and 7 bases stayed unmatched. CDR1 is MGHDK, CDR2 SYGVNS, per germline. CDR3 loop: CASSDLTGVDTEAFF. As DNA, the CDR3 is TGTGCCAGCAGTGACCTTACAGGGGTGGACACTGAAGCTTTCTTT. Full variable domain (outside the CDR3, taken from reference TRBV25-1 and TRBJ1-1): EADIYQTPRYLVIGTGKKITLECSQTMGHDKMYWYQQDPGMELHLIHYSYGVNSTEKGDLSSESTVSRIRTEHFPLTLESARPSHTSQYLCASSDLTGVDTEAFFGQGTRLTVV.

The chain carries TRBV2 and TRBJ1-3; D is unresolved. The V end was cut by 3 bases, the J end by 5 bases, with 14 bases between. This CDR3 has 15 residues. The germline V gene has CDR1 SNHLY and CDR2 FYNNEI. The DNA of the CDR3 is TGTGCCAGCAGTGAGGAGTTAGTTGTAAGAAACACCATATATTTT. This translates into CASSEELVVRNTIYF.

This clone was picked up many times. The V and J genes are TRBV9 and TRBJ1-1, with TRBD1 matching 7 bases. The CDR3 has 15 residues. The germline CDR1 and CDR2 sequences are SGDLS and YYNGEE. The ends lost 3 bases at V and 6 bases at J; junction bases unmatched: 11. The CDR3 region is CASSDHRGLRAEAFF. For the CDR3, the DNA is TGTGCCAGCAGCGACCACAGGGGCTTGAGGGCTGAAGCTTTCTTT.

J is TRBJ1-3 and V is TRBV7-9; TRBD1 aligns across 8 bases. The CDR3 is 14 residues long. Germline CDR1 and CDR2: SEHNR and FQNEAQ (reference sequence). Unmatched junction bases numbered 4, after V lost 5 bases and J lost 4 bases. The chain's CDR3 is CASSRTGSGNTIYF. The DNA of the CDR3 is TGTGCCAGCAGCCGGACAGGGTCAGGAAACACCATATATTTT.

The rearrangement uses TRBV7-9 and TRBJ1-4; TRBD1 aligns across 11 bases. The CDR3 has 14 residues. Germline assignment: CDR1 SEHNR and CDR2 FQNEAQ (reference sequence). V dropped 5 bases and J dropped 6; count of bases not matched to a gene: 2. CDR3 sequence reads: CASSQGQGDEKLFF. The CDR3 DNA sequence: TGTGCCAGCAGCCAGGGACAGGGGGATGAAAAACTGTTTTTT.